Included here is one T cell receptor (beta chain) sequence, with context. This CDR3 comprises 18 residues. Germline assignment: CDR1 SGHNT and CDR2 YYREEE (reference sequence). J lost 3 bases, V lost 0 bases, and 13 bases had no gene match. The data belong to a study of cytomegalovirus exposure and HLA in healthy donors. On the study more broadly: There were 90 million to 130 million unique TCR beta sequences, drawn from 180 million or so T cells, in an earlier analysis.

Primers for the PCR totalled 60 Vbeta and 13 Jbeta. This table comes from immunoSEQ multiplex PCR, and its TCRdb copy is limited to in-frame clones, with some not included. The profile shows about 160,000 clones, about 79% of them singletons. The chain combines TRBV5-4 with TRBJ2-3; TRBD2 aligns across 7 bases. The sample was PBMCs. The receptor's source is a man in his fifties in good health and CMV-seropositive. The CDR3 DNA sequence: TGTGCCAGCAGCTTGGAGTCTGGGTGGGAGGGTCCGACAGATACGCAGTATTTT. As protein: CASSLESGWEGPTDTQYF.